A single TCR beta chain is shown here with its context. The data derive from a study of shared T cell receptors in the human thymus. The germline V gene has CDR1 SGHTA and CDR2 FQGNSA. V lost 3 bases and J lost 0, with 15 bases in between. The CDR3 consists of 16 residues. Clones were read by immunoSEQ multiplex PCR, and TCRdb kept only the in-frame ones, dropping some. The data hold more than 550,000 clones, with roughly 86% observed a single time. This sample also belongs to another study, concerning human thymus T cells.

The material sequenced was thymocytes. The chain employs TRBV7-2 and TRBJ2-7; a possible D gene is TRBD1 (6 bases). The sequence was obtained from a boy under two years old with a congenital heart defect. In nucleotides, the CDR3 is TGTGCCAGCAGCTTCTCTCGAGGGGGTACCTCCTACGAGCAGTACTTC. Its translation is CASSFSRGGTSYEQYF.